These 12 T cell receptor beta chains were all obtained from the same sample, sequenced in a study of T-cell memory formation after mild COVID-19. From the 5' RACE reads, TCRdb called clonotypes with MiXCR, one entry per CDR3 protein. The sample has approximately 16,000 distinct CDR3 sequences; approximately 23% are singletons. Sequencing was done on a sample of PBMCs or a T cell subset sorted from them (not recorded which). Every receptor here comes from a man between 18 and 29 years old who had mild COVID-19 (a few samples of this study predate the infection). Cell type and time point are not known.

This clonotype was seen ten or more times. The J gene is TRBJ2-5, the V gene TRBV29-1; 7 positions match TRBD1. Germline V gene data show CDR1 as SQVTM and CDR2 as ANQGSEA. The CDR3 loop spans 16 amino acids. V shed 0 bases, J shed 0 bases, and the junction held 7 bases outside the gene matches. CDR3 in DNA: TGCAGCGTTGAAGATCCGGGACAGATGTACCAAGAGACCCAGTACTTC. Protein product: CSVEDPGQMYQETQYF.

The sample holds a few counts of this clonotype. The V call is TRBV24-1, the J call TRBJ2-2, with D unclear. Per germline, CDR1 KGHDR and CDR2 SFDVKD. V was cut by 4 bases and J by 0 bases, with 5 bases left in between. The CDR3 length is 14 residues. CDR3 in amino acids: CATSDRTNTGELFF. The CDR3 bases are TGTGCCACCAGTGACCGGACGAACACCGGGGAGCTGTTTTTT.

This clonotype is labeled as medium-sized. The rearrangement links TRBV19 to TRBJ1-2; no firm D call. This CDR3 spans 13 amino acids. Germline V gene lookup returns CDR1 LNHDA and CDR2 SQIVND (reference sequence). V was shortened by 6 bases and J by 7 bases, with 15 bases between the two germline ends. CDR3 bases: TGTGCCAGTAGAAGATCCCCGATGGCTGGCTACACCTTC. Amino acid sequence: CASRRSPMAGYTF.

The chain combines TRBV4-1 with TRBJ2-1, with TRBD1 as a possible D gene (6 bases). This CDR3 region has 15 residues. Germline CDR1 and CDR2: MGHRA and YSYEKL. The V end lost 4 bases, the J end lost 8 bases, and 18 bases lay between the germline ends. DNA of the CDR3: TGCGCCAGCAGCCCTACTGGACCCAGGGGAGATGAGCAGTTCTTC. Translation: CASSPTGPRGDEQFF.

The V gene is TRBV5-8, the J gene TRBJ1-6; possible D gene TRBD1, 5 bases. The CDR3 has 15 residues. From germline, CDR1 is SGHTS and CDR2 YDEGEE. The V gene lost 2 bases and the J gene lost 7 bases, with 13 bases spanning the gap. The DNA of the CDR3 is TGTGCCAGCAGCTTCTGGGGGGGTTGGAATTCACCCCTCCACTTT. It yields the protein CASSFWGGWNSPLHF.

This clonotype occurred a few times. The rearrangement joins TRBV6-2 or TRBV6-3 to TRBJ1-2; TRBD1 is a possible D gene (5 bases). The V end lost 6 bases, the J end lost 0 bases, and 17 bases lay between the germline ends. Germline CDR1 reads MNHEY; CDR2 reads SVGEGT. The CDR3 runs 16 residues. The CDR3 region is CASSPWWGTANYGYTF. The CDR3 DNA reads TGTGCCAGCAGCCCCTGGTGGGGGACCGCTAACTATGGCTACACCTTC.

The rearrangement links TRBV12-3 or TRBV12-4 to TRBJ2-2; D may be TRBD1 (6 bases). The CDR3 has 15 amino acids. V was pared by 6 bases and J by 7 bases, with 18 bases between. The CDR3 bases are TGTGCCAGCAGGGTCCGGGACAAGGCCTACGGGGAGCTGTTTTTT. It encodes CASRVRDKAYGELFF.

The V call is TRBV29-1, the J call TRBJ2-3; the D gene is possibly TRBD2 (5 bases). CDR3 length equals 17 residues. Germline V gene lookup returns CDR1 SQVTM and CDR2 ANQGSEA. Trimming removed 7 bases from V and 4 bases from J, with 27 bases in between. CDR3 sequence: CSATRVRTDERADTQYF. The CDR3 DNA follows: TGCAGCGCAACTAGGGTCAGAACGGACGAGAGGGCAGATACGCAGTATTTT.

J is TRBJ2-7 and V is TRBV10-3; D is possibly TRBD1 (5 bases). From germline, CDR1 is ENHRY and CDR2 SYGVKD. The CDR3 contains 13 residues. With 5 bases removed from V and 2 bases from J, the gap between germline ends came to 10 bases. In DNA form, the CDR3 reads TGTGCCATCAGTTCCTGGACACCCTACGAGCAGTACTTC. Residues: CAISSWTPYEQYF.

This clonotype showed up many times. The chain is built from TRBV10-3 and TRBJ2-7; no firm D call. The germline V gene encodes CDR1 ENHRY and CDR2 SYGVKD. Trimming shortened V by 8 bases and J by 1 base, and 12 bases separated the two germline ends. CDR3 length: 13 amino acids. This chain's CDR3 is CAIQKFGSYEQYF. Written as DNA, the CDR3 is TGTGCCATCCAGAAATTTGGGTCCTACGAGCAGTACTTC.

CDR3 sequence (DNA): TGTGCCAGCAGCTCGCCGGGACAGACCTACAATGAGCAGTTCTTC. Protein sequence: CASSSPGQTYNEQFF. The chain joins TRBV7-9 to TRBJ2-1; 7 bases map to TRBD1. CDR1 is SEHNR and CDR2 is FQNEAQ in the germline V gene (reference sequence). This CDR3 is 15 amino acids long. Trimming took 4 bases from V and 2 from J; bases not matched to a gene: 5.

This clonotype occurred many times. The rearrangement joins TRBV6-5 to TRBJ1-2; D not certain. The germline V gene encodes CDR1 MNHEY and CDR2 SVGAGI. V lost 3 bases and J 1 base, leaving 18 bases between the germline ends. The CDR3 contains 17 residues. CDR3 sequence: CASSYRSSLQLNYGYTF. The CDR3 coding sequence is TGTGCCAGCAGTTATAGGTCCTCTCTACAGCTTAACTATGGCTACACCTTC.